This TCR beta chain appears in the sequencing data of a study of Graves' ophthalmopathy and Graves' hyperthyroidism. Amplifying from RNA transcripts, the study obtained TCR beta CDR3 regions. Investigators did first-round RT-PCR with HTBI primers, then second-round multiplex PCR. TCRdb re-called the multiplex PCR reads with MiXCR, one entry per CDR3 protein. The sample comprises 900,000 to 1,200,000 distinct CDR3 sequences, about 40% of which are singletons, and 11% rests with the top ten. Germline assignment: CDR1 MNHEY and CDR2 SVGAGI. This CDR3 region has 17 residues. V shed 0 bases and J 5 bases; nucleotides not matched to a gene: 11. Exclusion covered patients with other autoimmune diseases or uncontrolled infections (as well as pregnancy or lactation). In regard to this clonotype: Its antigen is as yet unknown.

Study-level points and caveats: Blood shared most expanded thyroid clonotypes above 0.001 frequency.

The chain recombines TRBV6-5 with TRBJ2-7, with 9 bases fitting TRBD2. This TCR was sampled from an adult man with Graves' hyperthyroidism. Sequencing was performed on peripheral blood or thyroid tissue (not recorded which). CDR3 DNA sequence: TGTGCCAGCAGTTACTCAATCGGTAGCGGGAGAACGGACGAGCAGTACTTC. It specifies CASSYSIGSGRTDEQYF.